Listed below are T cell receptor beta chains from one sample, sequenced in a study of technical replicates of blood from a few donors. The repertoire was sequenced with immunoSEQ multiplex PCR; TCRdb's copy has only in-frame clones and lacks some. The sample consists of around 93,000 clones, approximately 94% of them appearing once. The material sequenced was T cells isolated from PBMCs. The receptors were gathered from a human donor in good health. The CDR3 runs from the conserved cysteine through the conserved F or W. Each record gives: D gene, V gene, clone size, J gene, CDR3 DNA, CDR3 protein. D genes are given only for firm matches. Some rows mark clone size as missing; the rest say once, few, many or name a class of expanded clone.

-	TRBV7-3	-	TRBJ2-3	TGTGCCAGCAGCTTAACTGGCAGGTCCACAGATACGCAGTATTTT	CASSLTGRSTDTQYF
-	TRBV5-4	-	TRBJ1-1	TGTGCCAGCAGCCCCGGGGAAGGTTGGGCTTTCTTT	CASSPGEGWAFF
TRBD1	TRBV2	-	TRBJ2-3	TGTGCCAGCAGTGACAAACAGGGGTTGGGAGATACGCAGTATTTT	CASSDKQGLGDTQYF
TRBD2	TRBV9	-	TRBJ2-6	TGTGCCAGCAGCGTAGTGATGATGGGAGGGAGTGGGGCCAACGTCCTGACTTTC	CASSVVMMGGSGANVLTF
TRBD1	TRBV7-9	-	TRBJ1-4	TGTGCCAGCAGCTTAGAGAGGGGACAGGCTCGCGAAAAACTGTTTTTT	CASSLERGQAREKLFF
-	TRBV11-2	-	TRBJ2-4	TGTGCCAGCAGCTTAGTTTCAGGGAGGTCTCAGTACTTC	CASSLVSGRSQYF
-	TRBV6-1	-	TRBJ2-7	TGTGCCAGTGGGCAGCCCTACGAGCAGTACTTC	CASGQPYEQYF
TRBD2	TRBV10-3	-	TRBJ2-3	TGTGCCATCAGTGTTATGGCGGGAGGCGTAGATACGCAGTATTTT	CAISVMAGGVDTQYF
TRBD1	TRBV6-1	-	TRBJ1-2	TGTGCCAGCAGTAACCTTCCGACAGGGGCTGATGGCTACACCTTC	CASSNLPTGADGYTF
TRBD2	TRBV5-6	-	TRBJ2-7	TGTGCCAGCAGCCCGGGACTAGGCTACGAGCAGTACTTC	CASSPGLGYEQYF
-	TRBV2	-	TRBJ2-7	TGTGCCAGCAGTGAATTGGTTAGCGTAACTAACTACGAGCAGTACTTC	CASSELVSVTNYEQYF
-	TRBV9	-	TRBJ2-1	TGTGCCAGCAGCGTAGGGACAGTGAATGAGCAGTTCTTC	CASSVGTVNEQFF
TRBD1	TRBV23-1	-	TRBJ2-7	TGCGCCAGCAGTCAAAAAAATTCCGGGACAGATTTCTACGAGCAGTACTTC	CASSQKNSGTDFYEQYF
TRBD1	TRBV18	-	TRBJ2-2	TGTGCCAGCTCACCACCTGGACAGGCGTCGAACACCGGGGAGCTGTTTTTT	CASSPPGQASNTGELFF
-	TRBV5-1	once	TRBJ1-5	TGCGCCAGCAGGAGCGGGGCTAATCAGCCCCAGCATTTT	CASRSGANQPQHF
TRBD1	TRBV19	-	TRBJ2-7	TGTGCCAGTAGTATGGCCCGCTACAGGGGGAACGAGCAGTACTTC	CASSMARYRGNEQYF
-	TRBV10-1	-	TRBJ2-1	TGCGCCAGCAGCGATTCCAGACAGTCCGATGAGCAGTTCTTC	CASSDSRQSDEQFF
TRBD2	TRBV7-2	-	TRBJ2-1	TGTGCCAGCAGCTCACCGGGACTAGCGTTAAATGAGCAGTTCTTC	CASSSPGLALNEQFF
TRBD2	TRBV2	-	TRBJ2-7	TGTGCCAGCAGTGAAATAGCGGGAGGTTACGAGCAGTACTTC	CASSEIAGGYEQYF
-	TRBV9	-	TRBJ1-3	TGTGCCAGCAGCCCTGGGGCGGTGGCGGCTGGAAACACCATATATTTT	CASSPGAVAAGNTIYF
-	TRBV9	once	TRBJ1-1	TGTGCCAGCAGCGCTCAGGGTGGCCTTGAAGCTTTCTTT	CASSAQGGLEAFF
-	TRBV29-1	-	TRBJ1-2	TGCAGCGTTGTTGATGAGGATGGCTACACCTTC	CSVVDEDGYTF
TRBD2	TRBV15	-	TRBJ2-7	TGTGCCACCAGCAGAGAGACTAGCAGAAGAATAGATTGGGATTACGAGCAGTACTTC	CATSRETSRRIDWDYEQYF
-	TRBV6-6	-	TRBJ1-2	TGTGCCAGCAGGTCGGGGGACCTGGACACCTTC	CASRSGDLDTF
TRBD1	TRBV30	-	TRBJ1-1	TGTGCCTGGATTATTTCGGACAGGGACGGAACTGAAGCTTTCTTT	CAWIISDRDGTEAFF
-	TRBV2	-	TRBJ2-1	TGTGCCAGCAGTGAATACAGATACAATGAGCAGTTCTTC	CASSEYRYNEQFF
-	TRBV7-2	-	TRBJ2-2	TGTGCCAGCAGCTTAACTTCTGACAGAACTACCGGGGAGCTGTTTTTT	CASSLTSDRTTGELFF
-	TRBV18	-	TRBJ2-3	TGTGCCAGCTCACCTGGAGGTACCACAGATACGCAGTATTTT	CASSPGGTTDTQYF
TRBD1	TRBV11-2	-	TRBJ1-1	TGTGCCAGCAGATCCGGGACAGGGGCCTTGGGGGAAGCTTTCTTT	CASRSGTGALGEAFF
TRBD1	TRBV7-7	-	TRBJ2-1	TGTGCCAGCAGCGAGTTCCCAGGGGGCAGCTACAATGAGCAGTTCTTC	CASSEFPGGSYNEQFF
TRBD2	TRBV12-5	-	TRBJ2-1	TGTGCTAGTGCCCCGGGACTAGAAGGAGACTACAATGAGCAGTTCTTC	CASAPGLEGDYNEQFF
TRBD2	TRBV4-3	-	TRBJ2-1	TGCGCCAGCAGCCAGCGTCTAGCGGGAGCATATGAGCAGTTCTTC	CASSQRLAGAYEQFF
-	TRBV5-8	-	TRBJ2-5	TGTGCCAGCAGCTTGGGGACAAGCAGCCAAGAGACCCAGTACTTC	CASSLGTSSQETQYF
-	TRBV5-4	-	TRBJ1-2	TGTGCCAGCAGCCCCGGACAGAAGGGCCTCTATGGCTACACCTTC	CASSPGQKGLYGYTF
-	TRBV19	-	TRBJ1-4	TGTGCCAGTAGTATCGGGGGGCGCGGTGAAAAACTGTTTTTT	CASSIGGRGEKLFF
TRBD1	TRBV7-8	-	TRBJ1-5	TGTGCCAGCAGCACCAGGACAGGGGTCAATCAGCCCCAGCATTTT	CASSTRTGVNQPQHF
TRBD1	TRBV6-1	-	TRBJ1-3	TGTGCCAGCAGTGGTCCGACAGGGGAGCCTGCTGGAAACACCATATATTTT	CASSGPTGEPAGNTIYF
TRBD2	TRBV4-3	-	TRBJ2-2	TGCGCCAGCAGCCAAGAGGGTTTCCGGGAGGTTCCCGGGGAGCTGTTTTTT	CASSQEGFREVPGELFF
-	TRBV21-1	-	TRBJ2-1	TGTGCCAGCAGCAAAAAAGGCAGGGGGACTAGCGGGGACAATGAGCAGTTCTTC	CASSKKGRGTSGDNEQFF
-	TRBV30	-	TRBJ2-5	TGTGCCTGGAGCGCATTCAACTCTCCCAAAGAGACCCAGTACTTC	CAWSAFNSPKETQYF
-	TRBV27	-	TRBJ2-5	TGTGCCAGCAGTTTATCTGGAGGGTACCAAGAGACCCAGTACTTC	CASSLSGGYQETQYF